This T cell receptor beta chain emerged from a study of blood T cells in healthy people across ages (dated by TCRdb to about 2015). Context from the whole study: Template switching captured roughly one uniquely barcoded TCR beta cDNA molecule per two T cells in model experiments. To track age-related changes in TCR beta repertoire diversity, the study relied on deep sequencing normalized with unique cDNA molecular identifiers. The study analyzed two additional independent replicas of 1 million unique cDNA reads from the same blood draw for two donors, one aged 18 to 29 and one aged 80 or older. To avoid experimental bias, donors of different ages were randomly spread across the sequencing lanes. Donors were grouped into four age groups: young (average approximately 15 years), middle-aged (around 39), aged (62) and long-lived (approximately 78).

The approximately 40 donors, aged 6 to 90 years, were systemically healthy Caucasian individuals from Russia. About 10 milliliters of peripheral blood were collected from each donor into EDTA-treated Vacutainer tubes. Ficoll-Paque density-gradient centrifugation was used to isolate PBMCs, with at least 6 million per sample. Trizol reagent was used to extract total RNA from PBMCs, with at least 6 micrograms per sample. Naive CD45RAhigh/CD27high T cell percentages were measured by flow cytometry on a PBMC aliquot from every donor. The cysteine opens and the phenylalanine closes a CDR3 of 19 amino acids. Only the CDR3 DNA stays, 57 bases, in frame from base 1. V loses 1 base at its end and J loses 4 bases; junction bases beyond the gene matches: 16. Based on the germline V gene, the CDR1 and CDR2 sequences are SGHAT and FQNNGV. The study at large found these results: The long-lived group showed more naive CD4+ T cells, fewer expanded clones and increased TCR diversity than the aged group, suggesting age selection. Estimates of total diversity from one million sequenced T cells were regarded as lower bounds and underestimates. There was a strong correlation between observed TCR beta diversity and the percentage of naive T cells measured by flow cytometry. Because the CMV infection status of the donors was unknown, age-related changes in expanded clonotypes may potentially have been confounded. As age increased, observed TCR beta diversity per million T cells dropped in a roughly linear way, and a significant reduction was already evident by age 40. Conclusive comparison of naive and antigen-experienced compartments was prevented by the profiling of bulk unsorted PBMCs.

Libraries were constructed by 5' RACE. Sequencing relied on an Illumina HiSeq 2500. A second about 7 to 11 cycle PCR used a sample-barcoded 5' primer and a J-beta primer mix. A unique molecular identifier was introduced onto each TCR beta cDNA molecule by a template-switch 5' adaptor carrying 12 random nucleotides. Each sample yielded at least 2.5 million CDR3-containing paired-end reads. First-strand cDNA synthesis was performed from all RNA using the Mint cDNA synthesis kit, with priming by a TRBC-specific oligonucleotide. All cDNA was treated with uracil-DNA glycosylase and then went through a first 18-cycle PCR with the universal primers M1SS and BC2_uni_R. In the source study's methods: Each sample was normalized by randomly selecting 1 million high-quality reads, each carrying a distinct molecular identifier. Reads sharing molecular identifiers were discarded rather than binned into consensus sequences. MiTCR, run with a Q25 quality threshold and the strictest error-elimination algorithm, handled CDR3 identification, clonotype clustering and error correction. A nonparametric unseen species model with Euler transformation was used to estimate a lower bound on total TCR beta diversity. The public sequencing data were trimmed at Q25 with fastp and processed into clonotypes with MiXCR by TCRdb, which kept only in-frame beta chains. Rows matching on CDR3 protein sequence are summarized as one entry with the most common DNA and genes. Clone size and V and J calls follow TCRdb, not the original study. The sample includes about 640,000 distinct CDR3 sequences, with 45% to 65% observed a single time. The ten biggest clones cover more than 35% of the sample.

This clonotype came up a few times. There is no known antigen for this receptor. No base quality information exists; no much larger clone differs at one position. Sample: blood. The sequence links TRBV11-2 to TRBJ2-1, and 7 junction bases match TRBD2. This clonotype was obtained from a man aged 55 to 70 in good health. The CDR3 in this case is CASSLAAGVAGAPYNEQFF. At the DNA level, the sequence is TGTGCCAGCAGCTTAGCCGCCGGGGTAGCGGGTGCCCCTTACAATGAGCAGTTCTTC.